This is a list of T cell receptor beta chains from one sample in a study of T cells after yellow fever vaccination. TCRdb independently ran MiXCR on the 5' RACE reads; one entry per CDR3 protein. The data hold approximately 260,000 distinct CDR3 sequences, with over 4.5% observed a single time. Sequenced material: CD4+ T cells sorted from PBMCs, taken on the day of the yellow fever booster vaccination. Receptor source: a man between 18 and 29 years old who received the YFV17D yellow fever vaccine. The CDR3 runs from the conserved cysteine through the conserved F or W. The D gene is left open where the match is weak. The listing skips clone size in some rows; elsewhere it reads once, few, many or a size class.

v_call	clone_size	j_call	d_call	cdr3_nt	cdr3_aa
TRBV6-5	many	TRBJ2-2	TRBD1	TGTGCCAGCAGTTACAGGGGGCGTGTTACCGGGGAGCTGTTTTTT	CASSYRGRVTGELFF
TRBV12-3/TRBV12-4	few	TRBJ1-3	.	TGTGCCAGCAGTTTTTTGGACTCTGGAAACACCATATATTTT	CASSFLDSGNTIYF
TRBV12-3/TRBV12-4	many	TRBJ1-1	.	TGTGCCAGCAGTTTACAGAGACTGAGCACTGAAGCTTTCTTT	CASSLQRLSTEAFF
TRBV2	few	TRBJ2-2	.	TGTGCCAGCAGTCTCCGGACAGCATCGAACACCGGGGAGCTGTTTTTT	CASSLRTASNTGELFF
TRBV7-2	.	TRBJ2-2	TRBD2	TGTGCCAGCAACCTCGGGGGGGGAACCGGGGAGCTGTTTTTT	CASNLGGGTGELFF
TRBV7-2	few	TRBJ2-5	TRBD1	TGTGCCAGCAGCCCTGGGACAGTATTAATTGAGACCCAGTACTTC	CASSPGTVLIETQYF
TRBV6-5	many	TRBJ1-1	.	TGTGCCAGCAGTTACCGTCGGGCTCGGACTGAAGCTTTCTTT	CASSYRRARTEAFF
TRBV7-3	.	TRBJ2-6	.	TGTGCCAGCAGCTTAACGTCCGTGGCTGGGGCCAACGTCCTGACTTTC	CASSLTSVAGANVLTF
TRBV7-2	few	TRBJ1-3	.	TGTGCCAGCAGCTTACGGGTGTTTGGAAACACCATATATTTT	CASSLRVFGNTIYF
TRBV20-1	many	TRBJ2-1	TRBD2	TGCAGTGCTAGCGGGAGGGTCAATGAGCAGTTCTTC	CSASGRVNEQFF
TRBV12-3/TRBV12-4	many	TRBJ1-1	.	TGTGCCAGCAGTCATAGGGGAGGGAACACTGAAGCTTTCTTT	CASSHRGGNTEAFF